The 23 T cell receptor beta chains presented below share a single source sample, sequenced in a study of blood T cell repertoires in COVID-19. Produced via immunoSEQ multiplex PCR; TCRdb's table is partial and in-frame only. Of about 320,000 clones listed, roughly 90% are singletons. Material: PBMCs or T cells enriched from blood (not recorded which). The receptors originated from a man aged 55 to 70 who had recovered from COVID-19.

J is TRBJ2-5 and V is TRBV3-1 (or the pseudogene TRBV3-2), with D possibly matching TRBD2 (5 bases). The germline V gene encodes CDR1 LGHDT and CDR2 YNNKEL (reference sequence). V was cut by 1 base and J by 5 bases, with 14 bases left in between. The CDR3 contains 15 residues. CDR3 DNA: TGTGCCAGCAGCCAAGGTCGGCCTAGCCTGGAGACCCAGTACTTC. Protein: CASSQGRPSLETQYF.

This clone has just one count. The CDR3 bases are TGTGCCAGTAGTAGGGCGGGGGCGATCATGACCGGGGAGCTGTTTTTT. Translation: CASSRAGAIMTGELFF. The chain is built from TRBV19 and TRBJ2-2; the D gene is possibly TRBD2 (7 bases). The CDR3 spans 16 residues. V dropped 4 bases and J dropped 5 bases, with 17 bases sitting between them. CDR1 and CDR2 from the germline V gene are LNHDA and SQIVND (reference sequence).

The V call is TRBV3-1 (or the pseudogene TRBV3-2), the J call TRBJ1-2; 9 nucleotides match TRBD1. The CDR3 contains 15 residues. Per germline, CDR1 LGHDT and CDR2 YNNKEL (reference sequence). Losses at the gene ends were 0 bases for V and 7 bases for J; bases not matched to a gene: 6. The DNA of the CDR3 is TGTGCCAGCAGCCAAGATCCACAGGGGGCCGGTGGCTACACCTTC. It codes for CASSQDPQGAGGYTF.

CDR3 in DNA: TGTGCCAGCAAAGCCTTCGGGACAGCATACGAGCAGTACTTC. It encodes CASKAFGTAYEQYF. The chain combines TRBV27 with TRBJ2-7, with 7 bases that match TRBD1. V lost 7 bases, J lost 4 bases, and 10 bases stayed unmatched. This CDR3 region has 14 residues. CDR1 is MNHEY and CDR2 is SMNVEV in the germline V gene (reference sequence).

The V gene is TRBV18, the J gene TRBJ1-4; tentative D call: TRBD1 (6 bases). V dropped 1 base and J dropped 8 bases, with 17 bases sitting between them. CDR1 is KGHSH and CDR2 is LQKENI in the germline V gene. The CDR3 contains 16 residues. The CDR3: CASSPQGSGTKEKLFF. Written as DNA, the CDR3 is TGTGCCAGCTCACCACAGGGATCAGGGACAAAAGAAAAACTGTTTTTT.

V and J are TRBV4-3 and TRBJ1-2; unclear D gene. This CDR3 is 13 amino acids long. V shed 0 bases and J shed 3 bases, with 5 bases lying between them. Germline CDR1 and CDR2: LGHNA and YSLEER. The CDR3 nucleotides read TGCGCCAGCAGCCAAGACCCTGACTATGGCTACACCTTC. Amino acids: CASSQDPDYGYTF.

The rearrangement joins TRBV3-1 (or the pseudogene TRBV3-2) to TRBJ2-7; D is undetermined. The V end was cut by 5 bases, the J end by 2 bases, with 7 bases between. This CDR3 spans 12 amino acids. Germline V gene lookup returns CDR1 LGHDT and CDR2 YNNKEL (reference sequence). The chain's CDR3 is CASSNRAYEQYF. In DNA form, the CDR3 reads TGTGCCAGCAGCAACCGGGCCTACGAGCAGTACTTC.

This clone came up once. The rearrangement uses TRBV14 and TRBJ1-6; D is ambiguous. Germline V gene sequence: CDR1 SGHDN, CDR2 FVKESK. The CDR3 spans 14 residues. V was cut by 0 bases and J by 7 bases, with 7 bases left in between. CDR3: CASSQESKNSPLHF. CDR3 sequence (DNA): TGTGCCAGCAGCCAAGAATCTAAAAATTCACCCCTCCACTTT.

The chain links TRBV19 to TRBJ2-1; TRBD2 agrees at 9 bases. V gave up 2 bases and J gave up 4 bases; unmatched junction bases: 3. The CDR3 loop spans 15 amino acids. CDR1 LNHDA and CDR2 SQIVND come from the germline V gene (reference sequence). The CDR3 bases are TGTGCCAGTAGTATACTTCTAGCGGGGTACAATGAGCAGTTCTTC. This codes for CASSILLAGYNEQFF.

V gene TRBV5-1 combines with J gene TRBJ1-1; TRBD1 matches 7 bases. J lost 5 bases, V lost 4 bases, and 17 bases had no gene match. Germline V gene sequence: CDR1 SGHRS, CDR2 YFSETQ. CDR3 length: 17 residues. The CDR3 region is CASSPPLTTGRATEAFF. CDR3 sequence (DNA): TGCGCCAGCAGCCCGCCCCTAACGACAGGGAGAGCGACTGAAGCTTTCTTT.

V is TRBV19 and J is TRBJ2-7; 7 nucleotides agree with TRBD1. Germline values: CDR1 LNHDA, CDR2 SQIVND (reference sequence). The J segment lost 2 bases and the V segment lost 7 bases, leaving 11 bases of the junction unmatched. This CDR3 has 15 residues. The CDR3 DNA is TGTGCCAGTACCCCGAATCGAGGGGGCCCCTACGAGCAGTACTTC. Its translation is CASTPNRGGPYEQYF. Full variable domain (missing parts from reference TRBV19 and TRBJ2-7): DGGITQSPKYLFRKEGQNVTLSCEQNLNHDAMYWYRQDPGQGLRLIYYSQIVNDFQKGDIAEGYSVSREKKESFPLTVTSAQKNPTAFYLCASTPNRGGPYEQYFGPGTRLTVT.

The CDR3 DNA sequence: TGCGCCAGCAGTAGGGACGGTGGAGGGGATACGCAGTATTTT. It codes for CASSRDGGGDTQYF. The chain links TRBV10-1 to TRBJ2-3; maybe TRBD2 (6 bases). The V gene lost 5 bases and the J gene lost 6 bases, with 15 bases spanning the gap. This CDR3 region has 14 residues. Germline CDR1 is WNHNN and CDR2 is SYGVQD (reference sequence).

This chain connects TRBV28 to TRBJ2-5; 8 bases are a match to TRBD2. The ends lost 2 bases at V and 1 base at J; junction bases unmatched: 3. CDR1 is MDHEN and CDR2 is SYDVKM in the germline V gene. This CDR3 has 15 amino acids. DNA of the CDR3: TGTGCCAGCAGTTTAGCGGGAGGACTCCAAGAGACCCAGTACTTC. It is translated as CASSLAGGLQETQYF.

This chain joins TRBV30 and TRBJ1-1, with D maybe TRBD1 (5 bases). Per germline, CDR1 GTSNPN and CDR2 SVGIG (reference sequence). This CDR3 is 13 amino acids long. V dropped 0 bases and J dropped 7 bases, with 12 bases sitting between them. The CDR3 nucleotides are TGTGCCTGGAGTGTAAAAGCAGGGATTGAAGCTTTCTTT. It specifies CAWSVKAGIEAFF.

Of note for this clone: Sequence at one end of the junction differs from germline and may be a read error. J is TRBJ2-3 and V is TRBV12-3 or TRBV12-4, with 10 bases that match TRBD2. The CDR3 runs to 12 residues. The CDR3 spells CASSFQAGGRIF. CDR3 in DNA: TGTGCCAGCAGTTTCCAAGCGGGGGGGCGCATTTTT.

The CDR3 is CASSGKDWTELEQYF. In DNA, the CDR3 is TGCGCCAGCAGCGGAAAGGACTGGACCGAATTGGAGCAGTACTTC. J is TRBJ2-7 and V is TRBV5-1; D is possibly TRBD2 (5 bases). Deletions cut 4 bases from V and 7 bases from J, with 21 bases between. Germline lookup yields CDR1 SGHRS and CDR2 YFSETQ. This CDR3 comprises 15 residues.

The chain carries TRBV7-9 and TRBJ1-1; D uncertain. The CDR3 runs 14 residues. V lost 1 base, J lost 3 bases, and 9 bases lay in between. The germline CDR1 and CDR2 sequences are SEHNR and FQNEAQ (reference sequence). For the CDR3, the DNA is TGTGCCAGCAGCTTAGTGGGCACCCACACTGAAGCTTTCTTT. It yields the protein CASSLVGTHTEAFF.

The chain recombines TRBV6-5 with TRBJ1-5; D not certain. Trimming removed 7 bases from V and 0 bases from J, with 13 bases in between. The CDR3 has 15 amino acids. The germline V gene has CDR1 MNHEY and CDR2 SVGAGI. The CDR3 spells CASNPERYSNQPQHF. The CDR3 region has the DNA TGTGCCAGCAACCCCGAGCGTTATAGCAATCAGCCCCAGCATTTT.

This sequence joins TRBV3-1 (or the pseudogene TRBV3-2) and TRBJ1-5, with D possibly TRBD1 on 5 matching bases. This CDR3 is built from 15 residues. Germline CDR1 LGHDT, CDR2 YNNKEL (reference sequence). The germline V and J ends were trimmed by 4 bases and 2 bases, with 12 bases remaining between them. The CDR3 DNA follows: TGTGCCAGCAGCCCTCAGGGACTTGGCAATCAGCCCCAGCATTTT. This encodes CASSPQGLGNQPQHF.

This clone has just a few counts. The chain joins TRBV6-2 or TRBV6-3 to TRBJ1-6; maybe TRBD1 (5 bases). This CDR3 region has 14 residues. Germline V CDR1 and CDR2: MNHEY, SVGEGT. V was trimmed by 5 bases and J by 7 bases, leaving 12 bases between them. The CDR3 sequence: CASSRSGGNSPLHF. The CDR3 coding sequence is TGTGCCAGCAGTCGCTCCGGGGGGAATTCACCCCTCCACTTT.

The rearrangement joins TRBV7-9 to TRBJ2-2; TRBD2 is a possible D gene (7 bases). This CDR3 comprises 16 residues. Between the trimmed V and J ends, which lost 3 bases and 4 bases, there was a span of 15 bases. CDR1 is SEHNR, CDR2 FQNEAQ, per germline (reference sequence). The DNA of the CDR3 is TGTGCCAGCAGCTTTCCCGAGGGAGGGGGCACCGGGGAGCTGTTTTTT. Its protein is CASSFPEGGGTGELFF.

The gene calls are TRBV5-1 and TRBJ2-5, with 15 bases fitting TRBD2. V shed 5 bases and J 3 bases; nucleotides not matched to a gene: 5. Germline CDR1 is SGHRS and CDR2 is YFSETQ. The CDR3 extends over 16 amino acids. CDR3 in DNA: TGCGCCAGCAGGGGGACTAGCGGGGGGTCAAAAGAGACCCAGTACTTC. It translates to CASRGTSGGSKETQYF.

This rearrangement joins TRBV5-1 to TRBJ2-2, with 7 nucleotides matching TRBD1. The germline V gene encodes CDR1 SGHRS and CDR2 YFSETQ. The CDR3 runs 15 residues. Unmatched junction bases numbered 5, after V lost 5 bases and J lost 1 base. In DNA form, the CDR3 reads TGCGCCAGCAGAACCGGGACAGTGAACACCGGGGAGCTGTTTTTT. This gives the protein CASRTGTVNTGELFF.